The present entry profiles one TCR beta chain with its context. Using immunoSEQ multiplex PCR, the repertoire was profiled, and TCRdb retains in-frame clones only, with some absent. The repertoire has about 50,000 clones, more than 75% of them found once; the top ten carry roughly 14%. Germline V CDR1 and CDR2: LNHDA, SQIVND (reference sequence). Trimming removed 5 bases from V and 6 bases from J; junction bases left unmatched: 6. The CDR3 has 13 amino acids. This specimen belongs to a study of blood T cell repertoires in COVID-19. Sequencing used peripheral blood. The receptor's source is a human donor in a cohort sampled during active COVID-19. The rearrangement uses TRBV19 and TRBJ1-2; TRBD1 matches 7 bases. The CDR3 loop is CASSVGQHDGYTF. CDR3 in DNA: TGTGCCAGTAGTGTGGGACAGCACGATGGCTACACCTTC.